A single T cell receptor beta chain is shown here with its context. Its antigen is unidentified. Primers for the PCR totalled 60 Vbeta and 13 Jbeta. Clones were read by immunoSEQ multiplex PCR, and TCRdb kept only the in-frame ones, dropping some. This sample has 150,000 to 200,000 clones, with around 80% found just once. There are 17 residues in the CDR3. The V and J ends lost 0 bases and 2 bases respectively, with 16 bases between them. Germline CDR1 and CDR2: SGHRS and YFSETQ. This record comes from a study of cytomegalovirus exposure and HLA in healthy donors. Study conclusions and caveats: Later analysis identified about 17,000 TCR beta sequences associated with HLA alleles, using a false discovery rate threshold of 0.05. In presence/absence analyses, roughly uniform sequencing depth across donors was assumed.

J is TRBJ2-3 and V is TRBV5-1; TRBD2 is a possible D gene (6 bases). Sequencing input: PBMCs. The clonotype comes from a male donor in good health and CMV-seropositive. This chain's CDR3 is CASSLASRDSSTDTQYF. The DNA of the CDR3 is TGCGCCAGCAGCTTGGCCAGCCGGGACTCTTCCACAGATACGCAGTATTTT.